This TCR beta chain was captured by sequencing in a study of T-cell reconstitution after alpha-beta-depleted transplantation in children (dated by TCRdb to the mid-2010s). Looking at the study overall: Using TCR repertoire profiling, the study quantitatively followed how T-cell immune reconstitution unfolded in children after TCRalphabeta/CD19-depleted allogeneic hematopoietic cell transplantation. General findings and caveats noted by the study authors: In some patients, the high TCRbeta diversity seen at day 60 was put down to recipient T cells and intrathymic progenitors that had survived conditioning. The frequencies of hyperexpanded clones fell over the following months, and after one year, T-cell counts and TCRbeta diversity were mostly attributed to newly produced T cells. Apparently early alphabetaT-cell count recovery about two months after transplant reportedly relied on only several hundred rapidly expanded clones derived from non-depleted graft cells.

Libraries were prepared through PCR. Sequencing relied on an Illumina HiSeq 2500. TCR libraries were prepared with molecular barcoding, using unique molecular identifiers to normalize TCRbeta repertoire quantification. TCRdb trimmed the raw reads at Q25, called clones with MiXCR and kept productive beta chains. Rows merge per CDR3 protein into single entries with the most common DNA and genes. The sample profile shows around 500,000 distinct CDR3 sequences; under 25% of them were found once. In total, the top ten clones hold roughly an eighth of the sample. Unmatched junction bases come to 6, with V trimmed by 3 bases and J by 5 bases. Counted from cysteine to phenylalanine, this CDR3 has 14 amino acids. Only the CDR3 region is kept as DNA, spanning 42 bases read in frame from base 1. The sample's treatment or condition label, in plain terms: allogeneic hematopoietic cell transplantation with graft depleted of TCRalphabeta T cells and CD19 B cells. TCRalphabeta/CD19-depleted allogeneic hematopoietic cell grafts were given to the transplant recipients, all of whom were children.

On this clonotype itself: Its specific antigen is unknown. The sample holds no much larger clone one base away, and base qualities are not on file.

The chain uses TRBV12-3 or TRBV12-4 and TRBJ2-7; TRBD1 matches 8 bases in the middle. The sequence was collected from a boy in the first two years of life who had a stem cell transplant for acute myeloid leukemia, so the T cells may come from the graft donor. Here the sequenced sample was PBMCs, mostly from graft donor cells, taken 360 days after TCRalphabeta/CD19-depleted stem cell transplant. The sequenced DNA is TGTGCCAGCAGTTTTACTCGGACAGGGAACGAGCAGTACTTC. This encodes CASSFTRTGNEQYF.